These 18 T cell receptor beta chains originate from one sample sequenced in a study of blood T cell repertoires in COVID-19. The method was immunoSEQ multiplex PCR; TCRdb's version includes in-frame clones alone and lacks a portion of them. Of roughly 200,000 clones listed, more than 75% are singletons. Sample: peripheral blood. Source of these receptors: a person aged 70 to 85 with COVID-19, enrolled during active disease.

The chain uses TRBV19 and TRBJ2-7, with TRBD2 matching over 9 bases. The CDR3 is made up of 15 amino acids. The V gene's germline CDR1 is LNHDA and CDR2 SQIVND (reference sequence). With V trimmed by 11 bases and J by 2 bases, 13 bases remained unmatched. CDR3 sequence reads: CASSGILAGTYEQYF. CDR3 nucleotides: TGTGCCTCCTCTGGGATTCTAGCGGGGACCTACGAGCAGTACTTC. The full variable domain, with the rest looked up from reference TRBV19 and TRBJ2-7, is DGGITQSPKYLFRKEGQNVTLSCEQNLNHDAMYWYRQDPGQGLRLIYYSQIVNDFQKGDIAEGYSVSREKKESFPLTVTSAQKNPTAFYLCASSGILAGTYEQYFGPGTRLTVT.

This chain uses TRBV7-2 with TRBJ1-4; D not certain. The CDR3 contains 13 residues. CDR1 and CDR2 from the germline V gene are SGHTA and FQGNSA. V dropped 9 bases and J dropped 7 bases, with 15 bases sitting between them. CDR3 in DNA: TGTGCCAGGGCGATAGTGGTAGCTGAAAAACTGTTTTTT. This gives the protein CARAIVVAEKLFF. Using reference TRBV7-2 and TRBJ1-4 for the parts outside the CDR3, the full variable domain is GAGVSQSPSNKVTEKGKDVELRCDPISGHTALYWYRQSLGQGLEFLIYFQGNSAPDKSGLPSDRFSAERTGGSVSTLTIQRTQQEDSAVYLCARAIVVAEKLFFGSGTQLSVL.

This chain joins TRBV28 and TRBJ1-3, with a possible D match to TRBD1 (5 bases). The V end was cut by 6 bases, the J end by 1 base, with 16 bases between. In germline, CDR1 is MDHEN, CDR2 SYDVKM. CDR3 length: 16 residues. Here the CDR3 reads CASSKGGGGSGNTIYF. The CDR3 region has the DNA TGTGCCAGCAGCAAAGGCGGGGGGGGTTCTGGAAACACCATATATTTT.

This chain connects TRBV5-8 to TRBJ2-7; 12 nucleotides align to TRBD2. The germline gives CDR1 SGHTS, CDR2 YDEGEE. This CDR3 comprises 15 residues. V trimming: 4 bases; J trimming: 2 bases; junction bases outside the gene matches: 4. Written as DNA, the CDR3 is TGTGCCAGCAGCAGGACTAGCGGGATCGCCTACGAGCAGTACTTC. This translates into CASSRTSGIAYEQYF.

This clone was picked up a small number of times. CDR3 in amino acids: CASSSLSDWNSPLHF. CDR3 nucleotide sequence: TGTGCCAGCAGTTCCCTTTCGGACTGGAATTCACCCCTCCACTTT. The chain employs TRBV6-5 and TRBJ1-6; no firm D call. This CDR3 comprises 15 residues. From germline, CDR1 is MNHEY and CDR2 SVGAGI. V gave up 4 bases and J gave up 7 bases, with 14 bases separating them.

The J gene is TRBJ1-6, the V gene TRBV18, with a weak D call TRBD1 (5 bases). Germline-derived CDR1 and CDR2 are KGHSH and LQKENI. The ends were cut back, 3 bases at V and 7 bases at J, with 13 bases in the middle. This CDR3 contains 15 residues. CDR3 amino acids: CASSPAGVSNSPLHF. The CDR3 coding sequence is TGTGCCAGCTCACCTGCGGGGGTGTCGAATTCACCCCTCCACTTT.

The chain couples TRBV7-8 to TRBJ2-2; D is possibly TRBD1 (5 bases). The V gene's germline CDR1 is SGHVS and CDR2 FQNEAQ. CDR3 length: 16 residues. The V gene lost 7 bases and the J gene lost 1 base, with 16 bases spanning the gap. The DNA of the CDR3 is TGTGCCAGCATAGCTTCCAGGGCCGAGAACACCGGGGAGCTGTTTTTT. Its translation: CASIASRAENTGELFF.

The genes are TRBV6-5 and TRBJ2-5; TRBD2 agrees at 7 bases. V lost 7 bases and J lost 2; bases outside the gene matches: 10. Germline CDR1 reads MNHEY; CDR2 reads SVGAGI. The CDR3 is 15 residues long. The CDR3 DNA reads as TGTGCCAGCACGCGGGCTAGCGGATCTCAAGAGACCCAGTACTTC. Its protein is CASTRASGSQETQYF.

The DNA for the CDR3 is TGTGCCAGCAGCTTAGATTTCCGGACAGCCAGCTCTGGGGCCAACGTCCTGACTTTC. Protein product: CASSLDFRTASSGANVLTF. This chain uses TRBV7-9 with TRBJ2-6, with D tentatively TRBD1 (6 bases). Germline V lookup: CDR1 SEHNR, CDR2 FQNEAQ (reference sequence). With 1 base removed from V and 0 bases from J, the gap between germline ends came to 16 bases. There are 19 residues in the CDR3.

The rearrangement uses TRBV27 and TRBJ2-3, with 11 nucleotides matching TRBD2. The germline gives CDR1 MNHEY, CDR2 SMNVEV (reference sequence). V was pared by 1 base and J by 1 base, with 1 base of the junction left unmatched. The CDR3 loop spans 16 amino acids. The CDR3, as DNA: TGTGCCAGCAGTTTATGGGGACTAGCGGGCACAGATACGCAGTATTTT. Its translation is CASSLWGLAGTDTQYF.

This clone appeared a few times. V gene TRBV14 combines with J gene TRBJ1-2; D is unresolved. V was cut by 1 base and J by 0 bases, with 15 bases left in between. Germline CDR1 reads SGHDN; CDR2 reads FVKESK. CDR3 length equals 17 residues. DNA for the CDR3: TGTGCCAGCAGCCAAGTTCAGCGCGTGGGAGCTAACTATGGCTACACCTTC. Encoded protein: CASSQVQRVGANYGYTF.

The V gene is TRBV6-2 or TRBV6-3, the J gene TRBJ2-7; 12 bases line up with TRBD2. Trimming cost V 5 bases and J 7 bases; bases outside gene matches: 9. There are 15 residues in the CDR3. Per germline, CDR1 MNHEY and CDR2 SVGEGT. CDR3 sequence reads: CASSARLAGDGEQYF. CDR3 nucleotides: TGTGCCAGCAGTGCAAGACTAGCGGGAGACGGAGAGCAGTACTTC.

The rearrangement links TRBV23-1 to TRBJ2-7; TRBD1 agrees at 9 bases. TRBV23-1 has ORF status, its function being uncertain. V lost 0 bases to trimming and J lost 7 bases; unmatched junction nucleotides: 13. The CDR3 runs to 17 residues. CDR3 residues: CASSQSRQGVRRDEQYF. CDR3 sequence (DNA): TGCGCCAGCAGTCAATCCCGACAGGGGGTGAGGAGAGATGAGCAGTACTTC.

This clone has just a few counts. The rearrangement uses TRBV3-1 (or the pseudogene TRBV3-2) and TRBJ1-5; D might be TRBD1 (6 bases). The CDR3 has 16 amino acids. V was shortened by 4 bases and J by 7 bases, with 20 bases between the two germline ends. Germline lookup yields CDR1 LGHDT and CDR2 YNNKEL (reference sequence). The CDR3 loop reads CASSPQQGGINQPQHF. CDR3 nucleotide sequence: TGTGCCAGCAGCCCCCAACAGGGAGGGATCAACCAGCCCCAGCATTTT.

The rearrangement uses TRBV29-1 and TRBJ2-5, with D unresolved. Germline CDR1 SQVTM, CDR2 ANQGSEA. Trimming pared 7 bases from V and 1 base from J, leaving 13 bases between. The CDR3 length is 13 residues. CDR3 DNA sequence: TGCAGCGCCGCAAGCACCACCCAAGAGACCCAGTACTTC. Its protein is CSAASTTQETQYF.

The chain couples TRBV6-4 to TRBJ1-1; TRBD1 is a possible D gene (6 bases). This CDR3 comprises 20 residues. V lost 1 base and J 1 base, leaving 25 bases between the germline ends. Germline V gene lookup returns CDR1 MRHNA and CDR2 SNTAGT. The DNA of the CDR3 is TGTGCCAGCAGTGACTTGGGGAACGGGACAAGGGTTTTTTGGAACACTGAAGCTTTCTTT. Protein: CASSDLGNGTRVFWNTEAFF.

The genes are TRBV6-2 or TRBV6-3 and TRBJ2-1; 9 bases fit TRBD2. The CDR3 totals 21 residues. The V gene end was trimmed by 0 bases and the J gene end by 4 bases; junction bases not matched to a gene: 19. CDR1 and CDR2 from the germline V gene are MNHEY and SVGEGT. The CDR3 DNA reads as TGTGCCAGCAGTTACTCGAAGATTCGTCCGGGAGCGGGAGGTTTTTACAATGAGCAGTTCTTC. Amino acids: CASSYSKIRPGAGGFYNEQFF.

The chain is built from TRBV27 and TRBJ2-1; possibly TRBD2 for D (5 bases). Between the trimmed V and J ends, which lost 6 bases and 4 bases, there was a span of 22 bases. Per germline, CDR1 MNHEY and CDR2 SMNVEV (reference sequence). The CDR3 runs to 17 residues. Here the CDR3 DNA reads TGTGCCAGCAGGGCGGGTAGGGCCCCCGAAAGATACAATGAGCAGTTCTTC. Translating gives CASRAGRAPERYNEQFF.